This TCR beta chain emerged from a study of blood T cell repertoires in COVID-19. This clone was found a few times. In germline, CDR1 is KGHSH, CDR2 LQKENI. Trimming removed 1 base from V and 0 bases from J, with 6 bases in between. This CDR3 contains 14 residues. The table came from immunoSEQ multiplex PCR; TCRdb's copy has only in-frame clones and leaves some out. The sample lists about 190,000 clones, 65% to 85% seen once, with 3.2% in the top ten. V gene TRBV18 combines with J gene TRBJ1-1, with a weak D call TRBD1 (5 bases). This receptor was identified in a woman aged 25-40 years who had recovered from COVID-19. Specimen: PBMCs or T cells enriched from blood (not recorded which). This chain's CDR3 is CASSPRGVNTEAFF. CDR3 DNA: TGTGCCAGCTCACCACGGGGGGTGAACACTGAAGCTTTCTTT.